This section outlines one T cell receptor beta chain sequence together with its context. Antigen: not known. The data originate from a study of T cell responses to AZD1222 COVID-19 vaccine. Second-dose schedules of about 4 or about 12 weeks were combined. Study-wide results and limits: Targets within unmutated variant regions were reportedly found for nearly half of spike-specific TCRs. Distributed over spike, vaccine-associated CD4 TCRs predominated at 160-218 and 743-854.

Germline-derived CDR1 and CDR2 are LGHDT and YNNKEL (reference sequence). The CDR3 extends over 15 amino acids. Trimming cost V 6 bases and J 3 bases; bases outside gene matches: 7. Data came from immunoSEQ multiplex PCR; TCRdb stores just in-frame clones and leaves some out. The sample contains around 130,000 clones, around 87% of which appear only once. Sequences were derived from peripheral blood, sampled 28 days after the second AZD1222 dose. The chain employs TRBV3-1 (or the pseudogene TRBV3-2) and TRBJ2-3; 9 bases match TRBD1. The sequence was obtained from an adult who received the AZD1222 COVID-19 vaccine. CDR3 loop: CASRPKGQGTDTQYF. The CDR3 DNA is TGTGCCAGCAGGCCAAAGGGACAGGGAACAGATACGCAGTATTTT.